This T cell receptor (beta chain) was sequenced for a study of Tregs in tolerant kidney transplant recipients. Clones were sequenced by immunoSEQ multiplex PCR, and TCRdb holds only the in-frame ones, with some missing. Its listing shows tens of thousands of clones. With 3 bases clipped from V and 4 bases from J, the junction kept 9 bases outside the gene matches. There are 16 residues in the CDR3. Germline V gene data show CDR1 as KGHSH and CDR2 as LQKENI. Remarks on this clone: From the germline J gene comes the end of the CDR3, since the read stops 3 residues before it.

The source material was CD4+ T cells from blood, sampled before the transplant. V and J are TRBV18 and TRBJ2-7, with 10 positions matching TRBD2. This receptor was taken from a human donor who received a combined kidney and bone marrow transplant. CDR3: CASSPSSSGSGYEQYF. Partial CDR3 DNA: TGTGCCAGCTCACCCTCCTCTAGCGGGAGTGGATACGAG.